This TCR beta chain was found in a study of CD8+ T cells in alopecia areata. As for the study in general: Treatment ran 6 to 18 months, with 6 months of follow-up afterward.

In its sample, this clone was seen once. Antigen unknown. Trimming stripped 1 base from V and 3 bases from J, with 15 bases between. The CDR3 sequence is 16 residues long. The germline V gene has CDR1 LNHNV and CDR2 YYDKDF (reference sequence). Sequencing used cDNA as its template, made by extracting RNA and reverse transcribing it. The method was immunoSEQ multiplex PCR; TCRdb's version includes in-frame clones alone and lacks a portion of them. Among under 200,000 clones, 55% to 75% were seen once, and the ten largest hold 12% to 15%. Indicated treatment: oral pan-JAK inhibitor, 5-10 mg twice daily. Lesional scalp punch biopsies and peripheral blood came from alopecia areata patients. The study's findings and limits: Numerous clones, expanded in lesions, remained in scalp and blood during tofacitinib.

The sample consisted of CD4+ T cells sorted from blood, taken at week 24, from a patient treated with tofacitinib. V usage is TRBV15 and J usage is TRBJ1-1; D call uncertain. The source is a human donor with alopecia areata. This CDR3 is CATSRGPDFWYTEAFF. In DNA form, the CDR3 reads TGTGCCACCAGCAGAGGCCCTGATTTTTGGTACACTGAAGCTTTCTTT.